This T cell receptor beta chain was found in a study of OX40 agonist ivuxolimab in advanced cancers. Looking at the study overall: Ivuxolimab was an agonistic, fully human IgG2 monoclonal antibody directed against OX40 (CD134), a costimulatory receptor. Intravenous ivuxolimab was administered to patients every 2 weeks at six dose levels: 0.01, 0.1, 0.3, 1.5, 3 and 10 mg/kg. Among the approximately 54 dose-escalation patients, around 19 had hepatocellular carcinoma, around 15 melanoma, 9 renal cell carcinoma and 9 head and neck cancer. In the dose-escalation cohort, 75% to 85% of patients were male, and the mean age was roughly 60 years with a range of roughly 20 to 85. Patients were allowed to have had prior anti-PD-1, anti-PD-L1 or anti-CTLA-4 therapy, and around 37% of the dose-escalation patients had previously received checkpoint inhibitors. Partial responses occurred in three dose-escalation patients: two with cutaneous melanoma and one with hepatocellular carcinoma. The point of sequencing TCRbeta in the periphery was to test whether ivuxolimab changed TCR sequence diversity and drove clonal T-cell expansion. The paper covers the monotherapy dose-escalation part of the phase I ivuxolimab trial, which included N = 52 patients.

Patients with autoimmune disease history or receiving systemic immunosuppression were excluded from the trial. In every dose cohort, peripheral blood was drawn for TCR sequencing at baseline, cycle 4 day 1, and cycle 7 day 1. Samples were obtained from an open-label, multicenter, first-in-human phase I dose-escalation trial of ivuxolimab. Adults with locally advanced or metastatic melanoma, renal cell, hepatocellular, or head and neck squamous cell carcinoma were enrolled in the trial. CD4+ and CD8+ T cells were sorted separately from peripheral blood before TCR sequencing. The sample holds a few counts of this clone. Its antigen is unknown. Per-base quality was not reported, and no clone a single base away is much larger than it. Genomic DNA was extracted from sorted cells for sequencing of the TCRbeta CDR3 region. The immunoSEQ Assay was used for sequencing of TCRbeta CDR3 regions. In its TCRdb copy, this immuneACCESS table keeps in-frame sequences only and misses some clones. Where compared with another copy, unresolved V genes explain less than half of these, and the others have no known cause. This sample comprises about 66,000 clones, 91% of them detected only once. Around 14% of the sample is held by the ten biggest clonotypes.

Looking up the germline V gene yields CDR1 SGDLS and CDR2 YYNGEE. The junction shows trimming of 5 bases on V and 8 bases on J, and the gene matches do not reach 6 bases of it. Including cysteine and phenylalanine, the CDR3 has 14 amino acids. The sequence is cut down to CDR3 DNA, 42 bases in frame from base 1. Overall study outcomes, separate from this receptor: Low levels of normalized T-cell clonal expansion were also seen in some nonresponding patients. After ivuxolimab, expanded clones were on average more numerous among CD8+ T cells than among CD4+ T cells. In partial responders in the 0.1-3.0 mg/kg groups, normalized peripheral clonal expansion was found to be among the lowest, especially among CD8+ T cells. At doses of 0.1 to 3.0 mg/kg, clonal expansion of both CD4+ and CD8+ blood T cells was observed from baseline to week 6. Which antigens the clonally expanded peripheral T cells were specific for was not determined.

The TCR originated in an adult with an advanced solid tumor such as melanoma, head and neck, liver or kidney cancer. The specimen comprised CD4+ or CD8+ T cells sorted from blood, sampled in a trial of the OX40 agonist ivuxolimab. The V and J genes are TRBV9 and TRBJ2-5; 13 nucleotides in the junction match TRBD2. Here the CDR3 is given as CASSPGLAGVTQYF. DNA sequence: TGTGCCAGCAGTCCCGGACTAGCGGGAGTCACCCAGTACTTC. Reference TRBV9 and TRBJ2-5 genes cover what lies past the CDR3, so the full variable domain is DSGVTQTPKHLITATGQRVTLRCSPRSGDLSVYWYQQSLDQGLQFLIQYYNGEERAKGNILERFSAQQFPDLHSELNLSSLELGDSALYFCASSPGLAGVTQYFGPGTRLLVL.